The entry below describes one T cell receptor beta chain. The table came from immunoSEQ multiplex PCR; TCRdb's copy has only in-frame clones and leaves some out. The data contain 98,000 or so clones, almost 85% of them seen just once; the ten biggest clones take up roughly 2%. CDR1 and CDR2 (germline): MGHRA, YSYEKL. V trimming: 2 bases; J trimming: 7 bases; junction bases outside the gene matches: 3. CDR3 length equals 15 residues. This record belongs to a study of control samples from healthy donors and cancer patients. This receptor was identified in a man in his 60s in good health. The chain joins TRBV4-1 to TRBJ2-1; TRBD2 agrees at 12 bases. Material: blood. The CDR3 coding sequence is TGCGCCAGCAGCCAAACTAGCGGGGGGTCGAATGAGCAGTTCTTC. Translated, it gives CASSQTSGGSNEQFF.